The source of this TCR beta chain is a study of human T cells and chemical hapten exposure. Total RNA came from unfractionated whole blood. Individual cDNA molecules had unique molecular identifiers attached to them by the library. TCRdb independently ran MiXCR on the 5' RACE reads; one entry per CDR3 protein. The profile shows under 150,000 distinct CDR3 sequences, roughly 18% of them singletons. With 0 bases removed from V and 6 bases from J, the gap between germline ends came to 10 bases. Germline V gives CDR1 SGHRS, CDR2 YFSETQ. The CDR3 is made up of 14 amino acids. This clonotype was counted between two and nine times.

This chain joins TRBV5-1 and TRBJ2-1; a possible D gene is TRBD2 (6 bases). The origin of this receptor is a human donor in good health. CDR3 in DNA: TGCGCCAGCAGCTTGGATGGGGGGAGCAATGAGCAGTTCTTC. Translated: CASSLDGGSNEQFF.